This TCR beta chain was identified in a study of shared clonotypes between healthy human individuals. For the study at large: Researchers drew samples from two women and three men aged 18 to 49. Three plates each covered CD4 naive and memory; CD8 naive two, CD8 memory one.

J was trimmed by 1 base and V by 3 bases; bases with no gene match: 4. Germline V gives CDR1 LNHDA, CDR2 SQIVND (reference sequence). There are 16 residues in the CDR3. Assay used: immunoSEQ multiplex PCR; TCRdb lists only in-frame clones, some missing. The data hold about 2 million clones, with 85% to 95% observed a single time. The sequencing sample was made of naive CD4+ T cells sorted from blood. Subset specified: CD45RA+ positively selected. V gene TRBV19 combines with J gene TRBJ2-2; 8 bases match TRBD1. The sequence was obtained from a man aged 18 to 35 in good health. The CDR3: CASSIYGTGNTGELFF. The CDR3 nucleotides are TGTGCCAGTAGTATTTACGGGACAGGGAACACCGGGGAGCTGTTTTTT.